This is a list of T cell receptor beta chains from one sample in a study of blood T cell repertoires in COVID-19. Sequencing used immunoSEQ multiplex PCR; TCRdb keeps in-frame clones, though not all of them. The table shows around 330,000 clones, with approximately 89% occurring only once. The sample taken for sequencing was peripheral blood. These receptors were taken from a woman between 25 and 40 years old with COVID-19, enrolled during active disease. Each CDR3 is given with its conserved first and last residue. The order of the fields is V gene, J gene, D gene, clone size, CDR3 DNA, CDR3 protein. A D gene is named only where the DNA matches it firmly. Expanded clones get a size class; other rows say once, few or many, or leave the size out.

V gene: TRBV5-6; J gene: TRBJ1-1; D gene: TRBD1; clone size: NA; CDR3 DNA: TGTGCCAGCGGCAGGGGGTACACTGAAGCTTTCTTT; CDR3 protein: CASGRGYTEAFF
V gene: TRBV11-2; J gene: TRBJ1-1; D gene: NA; clone size: NA; CDR3 DNA: TGTGCCAGCAGCCAGCTTGTTAGGGGGATTGGTGAAGCTTTCTTT; CDR3 protein: CASSQLVRGIGEAFF
V gene: TRBV7-9; J gene: TRBJ1-1; D gene: TRBD1; clone size: NA; CDR3 DNA: TGTGCCAGCAGCTTAGGACCGGGACAGGGGCGAGGTACTGAAGCTTTCTTT; CDR3 protein: CASSLGPGQGRGTEAFF
V gene: TRBV2; J gene: TRBJ2-1; D gene: TRBD2; clone size: NA; CDR3 DNA: TGTGCCAGCAGAGCTAGGACTAGCGGAAACAATGAGCAGTTCTTC; CDR3 protein: CASRARTSGNNEQFF
V gene: TRBV19; J gene: TRBJ1-1; D gene: NA; clone size: NA; CDR3 DNA: TGTGCCAGTAGTATGTCAGATAACACTGAAGCTTTCTTT; CDR3 protein: CASSMSDNTEAFF
V gene: TRBV27; J gene: TRBJ1-1; D gene: NA; clone size: NA; CDR3 DNA: TGTGCCAGCAGTCCGGGGGTGAACACTGAAGCTTTCTTT; CDR3 protein: CASSPGVNTEAFF
V gene: TRBV28; J gene: TRBJ1-1; D gene: NA; clone size: NA; CDR3 DNA: TGTGCCAGCACCCCGCCGGGGAACACTGAAGCTTTCTTT; CDR3 protein: CASTPPGNTEAFF
V gene: TRBV4-3; J gene: TRBJ1-2; D gene: NA; clone size: once; CDR3 DNA: TGCGCCAGCAGCCCCGGGAGGCAGGGCTATGGCTACACCTTC; CDR3 protein: CASSPGRQGYGYTF
V gene: TRBV7-2; J gene: TRBJ1-5; D gene: NA; clone size: once; CDR3 DNA: TGTGCCAGCAGCATCAGGGGCCAGCCCCAGCATTTT; CDR3 protein: CASSIRGQPQHF
V gene: TRBV27; J gene: TRBJ1-6; D gene: NA; clone size: NA; CDR3 DNA: TGTGCCAGCAACAGGGATAGGGATAATTCACCCCTCCACTTT; CDR3 protein: CASNRDRDNSPLHF
V gene: TRBV7-8; J gene: TRBJ2-5; D gene: NA; clone size: NA; CDR3 DNA: TGTGCCAGCAGCCGCAGCCGTGGAGGGCAAGAGACCCAGTACTTC; CDR3 protein: CASSRSRGGQETQYF
V gene: TRBV7-6; J gene: TRBJ2-1; D gene: NA; clone size: NA; CDR3 DNA: TGTGCCAGCAGCCCCAGACTAGTTACCTACAATGAGCAGTTCTTC; CDR3 protein: CASSPRLVTYNEQFF
V gene: TRBV5-1; J gene: TRBJ1-1; D gene: TRBD1; clone size: once; CDR3 DNA: TGCGCCAGCAGCTTGATGACAGGGGATCTTGGCACTGAAGCTTTCTTT; CDR3 protein: CASSLMTGDLGTEAFF
V gene: TRBV2; J gene: TRBJ2-1; D gene: NA; clone size: NA; CDR3 DNA: TGTGCCAGCAGACGGCGGGGACGCAACAATGAGCAGTTCTTC; CDR3 protein: CASRRRGRNNEQFF
V gene: TRBV28; J gene: TRBJ1-5; D gene: TRBD1; clone size: NA; CDR3 DNA: TGTGCCAGCAGTGCAGGGGGCGCCGGGTATAGCAATCAGCCCCAGCATTTT; CDR3 protein: CASSAGGAGYSNQPQHF
V gene: TRBV24-1; J gene: TRBJ2-3; D gene: TRBD1; clone size: NA; CDR3 DNA: TGTGCCACCAGTGATCCAACGGGACAGGGCATGTTAGGTACGCAGTATTTT; CDR3 protein: CATSDPTGQGMLGTQYF
V gene: TRBV16; J gene: TRBJ1-5; D gene: TRBD1; clone size: NA; CDR3 DNA: TGTGCCAGCAGCCAATCTCCGGGACAGGGATTAGGCAATCAGCCCCAGCATTTT; CDR3 protein: CASSQSPGQGLGNQPQHF
V gene: TRBV27; J gene: TRBJ2-4; D gene: TRBD2; clone size: NA; CDR3 DNA: TGTGCCAGCAGTCTTATCCCGACTAGCGGAAACATTCAGTACTTC; CDR3 protein: CASSLIPTSGNIQYF
V gene: TRBV9; J gene: TRBJ2-5; D gene: NA; clone size: NA; CDR3 DNA: TGTGCCAGCAGCCCCCGCTTGTCCCAGGGGCAAGAGACCCAGTACTTC; CDR3 protein: CASSPRLSQGQETQYF
V gene: TRBV6-5; J gene: TRBJ1-1; D gene: NA; clone size: NA; CDR3 DNA: TGTGCCAGCAGTTTATTGACAGGTTTTCAGGACATTGAAGCTTTCTTT; CDR3 protein: CASSLLTGFQDIEAFF
V gene: TRBV6-6; J gene: TRBJ2-7; D gene: NA; clone size: once; CDR3 DNA: TGTGCCAGCAGATCGACAGGATCCTCCTACGAGCAGTACTTC; CDR3 protein: CASRSTGSSYEQYF
V gene: TRBV2; J gene: TRBJ1-4; D gene: NA; clone size: once; CDR3 DNA: TGTGCCAGCAGTGCCGGGGGTGGTGAAAAACTGTTTTTT; CDR3 protein: CASSAGGGEKLFF
V gene: TRBV28; J gene: TRBJ1-3; D gene: NA; clone size: NA; CDR3 DNA: TGTGCCAGTACCGGGTCCATGAGTGGAAACACCATATATTTT; CDR3 protein: CASTGSMSGNTIYF
V gene: TRBV24-1; J gene: TRBJ2-5; D gene: TRBD1; clone size: NA; CDR3 DNA: TGTGCCACCAGTGATCCCGGGGACAGAGAGACCCAGTACTTC; CDR3 protein: CATSDPGDRETQYF
V gene: TRBV24-1; J gene: TRBJ2-1; D gene: TRBD2; clone size: NA; CDR3 DNA: TGTGCCACCAGTGCGGGACTAGCCTACAATGAGCAGTTCTTC; CDR3 protein: CATSAGLAYNEQFF
V gene: TRBV28; J gene: TRBJ1-2; D gene: TRBD1; clone size: NA; CDR3 DNA: TGTGCCAGCAGAAGAACAGGGGGCTCTAAGATCTATGGCTACACCTTC; CDR3 protein: CASRRTGGSKIYGYTF
V gene: TRBV6-6; J gene: TRBJ1-3; D gene: NA; clone size: NA; CDR3 DNA: TGTGCCAGCAGTTACACCCTCGGGAGCTCTGGAAACACCATATATTTT; CDR3 protein: CASSYTLGSSGNTIYF
V gene: TRBV29-1; J gene: TRBJ1-1; D gene: TRBD1; clone size: NA; CDR3 DNA: TGCAGCGTTGGACAGGGGGCTGAAGCTTTCTTT; CDR3 protein: CSVGQGAEAFF
V gene: TRBV5-1; J gene: TRBJ2-7; D gene: TRBD1; clone size: NA; CDR3 DNA: TGCGCCAGCCAAAAGGGACAGGGGGGCGACGAGCAGTACTTC; CDR3 protein: CASQKGQGGDEQYF
V gene: TRBV7-9; J gene: TRBJ1-1; D gene: NA; clone size: NA; CDR3 DNA: TGTGCCAGCAGCTTAGCGTGGGCAGCTGAAGCTTTCTTT; CDR3 protein: CASSLAWAAEAFF
V gene: TRBV29-1; J gene: TRBJ1-1; D gene: NA; clone size: NA; CDR3 DNA: TGCAGCGTTGGGGGGACTCTGAACACTGAAGCTTTCTTT; CDR3 protein: CSVGGTLNTEAFF
V gene: TRBV7-9; J gene: TRBJ1-1; D gene: NA; clone size: NA; CDR3 DNA: TGTGCCAGCAGGCCGGAGTTGCGTAGATACACTGAAGCTTTCTTT; CDR3 protein: CASRPELRRYTEAFF
V gene: TRBV4-1; J gene: TRBJ2-3; D gene: NA; clone size: NA; CDR3 DNA: TGCGCCAGCAGCCGCAGTACCACAGATACGCAGTATTTT; CDR3 protein: CASSRSTTDTQYF
V gene: TRBV5-4; J gene: TRBJ1-1; D gene: NA; clone size: NA; CDR3 DNA: TGTGCCAGCAGCTTGAACAGCCGAGAAGCTTTCTTT; CDR3 protein: CASSLNSREAFF
V gene: TRBV7-8; J gene: TRBJ1-6; D gene: TRBD1; clone size: NA; CDR3 DNA: TGTGCCAGCAGCCACAGGGGTTTGAGGAATTCACCCCTCCACTTT; CDR3 protein: CASSHRGLRNSPLHF
V gene: TRBV5-8; J gene: TRBJ2-2; D gene: TRBD1; clone size: NA; CDR3 DNA: TGTGCCAGCAGCGACGGGACAGGCCACCCCGGGGAGCTGTTTTTT; CDR3 protein: CASSDGTGHPGELFF
V gene: TRBV27; J gene: TRBJ1-1; D gene: TRBD1; clone size: NA; CDR3 DNA: TGTGCCAGCAGAATAGGGGGCAAGACTGAAGCTTTCTTT; CDR3 protein: CASRIGGKTEAFF
V gene: TRBV18; J gene: TRBJ2-2; D gene: NA; clone size: NA; CDR3 DNA: TGTGCCAGCTCACCAGACTCGAACACCGGGGAGCTGTTTTTT; CDR3 protein: CASSPDSNTGELFF
V gene: TRBV6-4; J gene: TRBJ1-1; D gene: NA; clone size: NA; CDR3 DNA: TGTGCCAGCAGTGCGGAGGTAAACACTGAAGCTTTCTTT; CDR3 protein: CASSAEVNTEAFF
V gene: TRBV10-1; J gene: TRBJ1-2; D gene: NA; clone size: once; CDR3 DNA: TGCGCCAGCACCCTATGGGGCTACACCTTC; CDR3 protein: CASTLWGYTF
V gene: TRBV19; J gene: TRBJ2-3; D gene: NA; clone size: NA; CDR3 DNA: TGTGCCAGTAGTTCTGGGGGGACCACAGATACGCAGTATTTT; CDR3 protein: CASSSGGTTDTQYF
V gene: TRBV10-2; J gene: TRBJ1-1; D gene: TRBD1; clone size: NA; CDR3 DNA: TGCGCCAGCAGCTTCCCGGGACAGGGGAGGGGCGCTGAAGCTTTCTTT; CDR3 protein: CASSFPGQGRGAEAFF
V gene: TRBV6-2/TRBV6-3; J gene: TRBJ1-5; D gene: TRBD1; clone size: NA; CDR3 DNA: TGTGCCAGCAGTTACTCCACCGGGACAGGGAAGCTTCAGCCCCAGCATTTT; CDR3 protein: CASSYSTGTGKLQPQHF
V gene: TRBV2; J gene: TRBJ2-3; D gene: TRBD2; clone size: once; CDR3 DNA: TGTGCCAGCCGGAGGGGCTCTAGCGGGGGGAGAACAGATACGCAGTATTTT; CDR3 protein: CASRRGSSGGRTDTQYF
V gene: TRBV5-1; J gene: TRBJ1-1; D gene: TRBD1; clone size: NA; CDR3 DNA: TGCGCCAGCAGCTTGGACAGGGGCTTCAACACTGAAGCTTTCTTT; CDR3 protein: CASSLDRGFNTEAFF
V gene: TRBV19; J gene: TRBJ1-4; D gene: NA; clone size: NA; CDR3 DNA: TGTGCCAGTAGTAATACTGCAACTAATGAAAAACTGTTTTTT; CDR3 protein: CASSNTATNEKLFF
V gene: TRBV11-2; J gene: TRBJ2-1; D gene: TRBD1; clone size: NA; CDR3 DNA: TGTGCCAGCAGCCGGGACAGGGGGGGGGAGCAGTTCTTC; CDR3 protein: CASSRDRGGEQFF
V gene: TRBV15; J gene: TRBJ1-4; D gene: NA; clone size: NA; CDR3 DNA: TGTGCCACCAGCATGGGGGGTGGAACTAATGAAAAACTGTTTTTT; CDR3 protein: CATSMGGGTNEKLFF
V gene: TRBV2; J gene: TRBJ2-2; D gene: NA; clone size: NA; CDR3 DNA: TGTGCCAGCAGTCCAAAACCGGGGAACACCGGGGAGCTGTTTTTT; CDR3 protein: CASSPKPGNTGELFF
V gene: TRBV9; J gene: TRBJ2-7; D gene: NA; clone size: NA; CDR3 DNA: TGTGCCAGCAGCGTCAACGAGCAGTACTTC; CDR3 protein: CASSVNEQYF
V gene: TRBV28; J gene: TRBJ1-6; D gene: NA; clone size: NA; CDR3 DNA: TGTGCCAGCAACAGGAGCTCCTATAATTCACCCCTCCACTTT; CDR3 protein: CASNRSSYNSPLHF
V gene: TRBV4-1; J gene: TRBJ2-7; D gene: TRBD2; clone size: NA; CDR3 DNA: TGCGCCAGCAGCCAAGATGCGGCGGGGGGAACCTACGAGCAGTACTTC; CDR3 protein: CASSQDAAGGTYEQYF
V gene: TRBV15; J gene: TRBJ1-2; D gene: NA; clone size: NA; CDR3 DNA: TGTGCCACCAGCAGAGATTGGGATAGGGGTTATGGCTACACCTTC; CDR3 protein: CATSRDWDRGYGYTF
V gene: TRBV7-6; J gene: TRBJ1-4; D gene: NA; clone size: NA; CDR3 DNA: TGTGCCAGCGCCGGACAGACGATTAATGAAAAACTGTTTTTT; CDR3 protein: CASAGQTINEKLFF